This T cell receptor (beta chain) was recorded in a study of human T cells and chemical hapten exposure. The CDR3 extends over 16 amino acids. Trimming removed 4 bases at V and 3 bases at J, with 17 bases between. Each CDR3 protein gets one entry after TCRdb re-called the RACE reads with MiXCR. The sample consists of 200,000 to 300,000 distinct CDR3 sequences, about 9% of them appearing once. Noted time point: pre-sensitization, week 0. The sample's treatment: therapeutic diphenylcyclopropenone sensitization with weekly scalp DPC. The sample holds many counts of this clonotype. The antigen is unknown. Findings and caveats of the study: Among expanded TCRs, significantly more large CDR3 similarity clusters formed than among controls.

The sequencing used whole blood, collected in connection with sensitization to the hapten diphenylcyclopropenone (DPC). This clonotype was obtained from a woman between 40 and 55 years old with alopecia areata. Some clones in this sample may be carry-over from other donors' samples. The chain uses TRBV12-3 or TRBV12-4 and TRBJ2-3; D may be TRBD2 (5 bases). This chain's CDR3 is CASSYLLEGLTDTQYF. The CDR3, as DNA: TGTGCCAGCAGTTACCTACTAGAAGGGTTGACAGATACGCAGTATTTT.